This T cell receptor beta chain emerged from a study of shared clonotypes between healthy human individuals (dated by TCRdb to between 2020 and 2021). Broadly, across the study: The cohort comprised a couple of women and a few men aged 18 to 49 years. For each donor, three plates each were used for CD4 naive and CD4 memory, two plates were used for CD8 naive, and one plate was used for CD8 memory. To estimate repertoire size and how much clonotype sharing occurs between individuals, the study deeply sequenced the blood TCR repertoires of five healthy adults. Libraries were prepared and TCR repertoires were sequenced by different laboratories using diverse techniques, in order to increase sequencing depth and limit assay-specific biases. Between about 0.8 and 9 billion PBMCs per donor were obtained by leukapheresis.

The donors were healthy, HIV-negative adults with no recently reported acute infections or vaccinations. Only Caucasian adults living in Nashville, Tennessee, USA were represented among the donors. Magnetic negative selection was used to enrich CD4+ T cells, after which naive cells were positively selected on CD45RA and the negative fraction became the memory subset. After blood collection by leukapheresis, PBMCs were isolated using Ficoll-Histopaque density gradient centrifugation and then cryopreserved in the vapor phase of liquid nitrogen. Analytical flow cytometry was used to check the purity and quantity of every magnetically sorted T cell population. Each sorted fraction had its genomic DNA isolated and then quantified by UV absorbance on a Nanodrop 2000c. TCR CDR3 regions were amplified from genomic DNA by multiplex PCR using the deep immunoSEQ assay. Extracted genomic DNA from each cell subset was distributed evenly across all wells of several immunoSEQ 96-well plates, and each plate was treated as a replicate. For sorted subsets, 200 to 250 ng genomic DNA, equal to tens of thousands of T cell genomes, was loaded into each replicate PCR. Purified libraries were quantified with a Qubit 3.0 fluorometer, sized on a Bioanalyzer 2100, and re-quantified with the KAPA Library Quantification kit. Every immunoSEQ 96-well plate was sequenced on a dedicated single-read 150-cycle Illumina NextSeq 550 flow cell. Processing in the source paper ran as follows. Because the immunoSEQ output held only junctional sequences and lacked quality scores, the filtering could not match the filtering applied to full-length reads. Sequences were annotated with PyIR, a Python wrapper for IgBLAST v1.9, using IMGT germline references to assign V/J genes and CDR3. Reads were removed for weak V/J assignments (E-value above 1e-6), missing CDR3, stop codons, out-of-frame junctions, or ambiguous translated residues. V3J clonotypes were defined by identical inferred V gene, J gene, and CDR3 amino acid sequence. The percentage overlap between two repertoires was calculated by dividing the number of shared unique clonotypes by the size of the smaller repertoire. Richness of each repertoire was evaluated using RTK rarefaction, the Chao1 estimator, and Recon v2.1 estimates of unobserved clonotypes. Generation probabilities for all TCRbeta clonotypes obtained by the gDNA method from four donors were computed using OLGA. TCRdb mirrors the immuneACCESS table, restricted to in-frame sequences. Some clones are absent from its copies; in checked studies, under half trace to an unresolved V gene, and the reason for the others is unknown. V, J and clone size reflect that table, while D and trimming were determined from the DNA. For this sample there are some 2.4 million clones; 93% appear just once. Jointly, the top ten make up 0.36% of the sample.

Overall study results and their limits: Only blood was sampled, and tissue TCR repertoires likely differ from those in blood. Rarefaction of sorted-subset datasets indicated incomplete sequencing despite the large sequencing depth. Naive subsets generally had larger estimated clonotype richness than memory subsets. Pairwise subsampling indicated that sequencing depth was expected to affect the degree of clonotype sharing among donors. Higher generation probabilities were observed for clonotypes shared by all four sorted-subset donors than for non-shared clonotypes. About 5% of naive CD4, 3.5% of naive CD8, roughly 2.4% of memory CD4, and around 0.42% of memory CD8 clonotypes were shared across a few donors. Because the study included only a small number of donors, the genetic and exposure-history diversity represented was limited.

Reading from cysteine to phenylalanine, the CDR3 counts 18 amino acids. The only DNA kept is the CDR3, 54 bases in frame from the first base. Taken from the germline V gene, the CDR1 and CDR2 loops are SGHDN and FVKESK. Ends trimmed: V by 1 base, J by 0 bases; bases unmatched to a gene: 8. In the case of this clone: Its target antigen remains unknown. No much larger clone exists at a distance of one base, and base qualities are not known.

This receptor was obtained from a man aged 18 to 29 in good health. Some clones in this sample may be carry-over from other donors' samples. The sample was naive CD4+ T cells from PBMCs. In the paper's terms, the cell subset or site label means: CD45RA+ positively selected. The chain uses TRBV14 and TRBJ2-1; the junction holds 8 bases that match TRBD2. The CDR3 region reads CASSQGFSGTTSYNEQFF. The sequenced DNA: TGTGCCAGCAGCCAAGGCTTTAGCGGGACCACCTCCTACAATGAGCAGTTCTTC. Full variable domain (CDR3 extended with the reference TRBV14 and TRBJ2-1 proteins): EAGVTQFPSHSVIEKGQTVTLRCDPISGHDNLYWYRRVMGKEIKFLLHFVKESKQDESGMPNNRFLAERTGGTYSTLKVQPAELEDSGVYFCASSQGFSGTTSYNEQFFGPGTRLTVL.